This record looks at one T cell receptor (beta chain) sequence and its context. Its antigen is not identified. The data originate from a study of beta chain features in type 1 diabetes. Study observations and caveats: Shortening of TCRB CDR3s, moderate but significant, appeared in all four CD4+ subsets of Type 1 diabetes patients.

This CDR3 is 14 amino acids long. The V gene's germline CDR1 is MDHEN and CDR2 SYDVKM. Trimming pared 4 bases from V and 6 bases from J, leaving 15 bases between. The investigators reverse transcribed all of the isolated RNA, so they sequenced expressed TCRB transcripts. Read counts averaged roughly 3.5 million for samples of naive, central memory and regulatory T cells. The protocol was immunoSEQ multiplex PCR, while the TCRdb copy is restricted to in-frame clones and leaves out a portion. The sample contains fewer than 650,000 clones, 15% to 19% of which appear only once. This TCR was sampled from a man aged 18 to 30 in good health. This sequence joins TRBV28 and TRBJ1-2; D may be TRBD1 (6 bases). Sequences were obtained from naive CD4+ T cells from blood. The CDR3 nucleotides read TGTGCCAGCAGTTCTAATTGGGGGCGAGATGGCTACACCTTC. Protein product: CASSSNWGRDGYTF.